The following is a T cell receptor beta chain sequence with its context. Its antigen has not been determined. No much larger clone is present one base from it, and per-base qualities are unavailable. The data belong to a study of cytomegalovirus exposure and HLA in healthy donors (dated by TCRdb to the late 2010s). Regarding the study in general: According to an earlier analysis of a few hundred of the donors, about 179 million T cells yielded roughly 100 million unique TCR beta sequences and around 280 Gb of sequence data. An early release covering 550 to 650 HLA-typed donors comprised roughly 300 gigabases of sequencing data and tens of millions of unique TCR sequences. Among the roughly 400 genotyped donors, more than 70% belonged to the genetic ancestry cluster associated with self-reported Caucasian donors. The aim of the study was to test whether cataloging public T cell receptors could identify signatures of past pathogen exposure. The T cell repertoires of under 700 subjects were profiled by immunosequencing and related to cytomegalovirus serostatus. In addition to the first cohort of 666 subjects, a separate validation cohort of approximately 130 different subjects was used. High-throughput TCR immunosequencing, statistical association of individual TCRs with disease status, and machine learning were combined to predict cytomegalovirus infection status. In a later analysis, previously published TCR beta repertoires from several hundred donors were re-analyzed and high-resolution HLA genotyping was added so that TCR occurrence patterns could be studied. Rather than drawing on any new phenotypic data, the later analysis identified candidate immune exposures from TCR beta sequences and the way those sequences occurred across donors. In an earlier analysis of roughly 580 of the donors, high-throughput TCR beta sequencing was used to judge whether each TCR beta V gene segment behaved as functional or pseudogenic. Donor age, sex, ethnicity and CMV serostatus were compiled alongside the repertoire data. Genome-wide SNP genotypes for about 55% of the 666 donors were used in a later genetic analysis, which treated that subset as a discovery cohort. Every discovery cohort repertoire had been produced on one sequencing platform. Class I and class II HLA loci were covered by the typing at four-digit resolution. The number of typed donors differed by locus: about 620-640 for A, B, C, DRB1 and DQB1; 522 for DQA1; 600 to 610 for DPA1; and some 470 for DPB1. Four or five DR-DQ haplotypes were handled as single units for association and clustering, since linkage in the cohort was strong. Across approximately 420 genotyped donors of the cohort, an average of approximately 220,000 unique TCR beta nucleotide sequences per donor were sequenced, and 15% to 20% of those sequences were non-productive. The full study reports these points: CMV serostatus was the only immune exposure information available for the cohort. A further reported finding was that TCR beta sequences accurately predicted the HLA-A and HLA-B alleles for most subjects in the first cohort. Roughly uniform sequencing depth across donors was assumed in presence/absence analyses, although this assumption may not hold. Strong co-occurrence of HLA alleles, especially DR and DQ, made assigning TCR associations to individual alleles difficult. The sequencing pipeline was judged likely to have produced a cluster of highly shared sequence variants as a technical artifact. A later genetic analysis associated a missense DCLRE1C variant with V-gene and J-gene trimming of TCR beta chains, and an independent cohort replicated the association. A total of about 180 TCR beta chains were listed by the study as associated with cytomegalovirus. Because some donors lacked HLA typing at each locus, the association tests relied only on the typed subset. The authors suggested that the approach could potentially be generalized to other disease states and immunological phenotypes. In a later analysis, 15,000 to 20,000 TCR beta sequences were associated with specific HLA alleles at a false discovery rate of 0.05. Linkage disequilibrium might explain the correlated functional status among segregating V segments, but an unknown experimental factor could not be excluded. In an earlier analysis of more than 450 of the donors, most TCR beta V segments were observed in productive rearrangements about 87% or about 30% of the time, broadly matching IMGT annotations. The earlier analysis of about 600 of the donors excluded roughly 17 rarely observed V segments, including chromosome 9 orphons, because counts were too low. A later analysis found that most CMV-associated TCR beta chains appeared HLA-restricted, with HLA associations seemingly driven largely by CMV exposure. In a later analysis, several top co-occurrence clusters were reported to appear linked to parvovirus B19, influenza, CMV and Epstein-Barr virus. The cohort was sequenced for TCR beta chains only, and without alpha or paired-chain data the features that could be detected were limited. In a later analysis, HLA-associated TCR beta chains showed more clonal expansion and lower generation probabilities than non-associated chains that were equally common. While some public TCRs were present in many individuals, most TCR sequences turned up only very rarely across donors. Compared with the approximately 670-donor mean, donors in an Asian-associated ancestry cluster had fewer N-insertions in productive TCRs, according to a later genetic analysis. In both the original and validation cohorts, the classifier was reported to diagnose cytomegalovirus status with high specificity and sensitivity. In a later analysis, the rate of TCR association differed among HLA loci, with DRB1 alleles having the most associated TCRs and HLA-C alleles having the fewest. In vitro tests confirmed that a few of the cytomegalovirus-associated TCR beta chains recognize cytomegalovirus antigens.

Libraries were made using the immunoSEQ multiplex PCR assay. For the multiplex PCR, a mixture combining 60 forward primers for TCR Vbeta segments and 13 reverse primers for TCR Jbeta segments was used. Amplification of the CDR3 region of rearranged TCR beta genes was performed with a multiplex PCR assay on genomic DNA. On the Illumina HiSeq System, the amplified TCR beta libraries were sequenced as 87-base-pair reads. The study's own analysis went as follows. Across the roughly 670 repertoires, a later analysis counted 80 million or so unique TCR beta chains, 9.5 million to 13 million of which were shared by at least two donors. A nearest-neighbor algorithm error-corrected the raw reads and collapsed the reads into unique sequences, merging closely related sequences to remove PCR and sequencing errors. CDR3 sequences were aligned to IMGT reference sequences to assign V, D and J gene segments. For a sequence to be retained, a match of at least six nucleotides was required to both a V gene segment and a J gene segment. Rearrangements were called productive when the CDR3 lacked stop codons and stayed in frame with V and J; all others were non-productive. CDR3 was defined by IMGT convention, running from the second conserved V-encoded cysteine to the conserved J-encoded phenylalanine. Sequences without an unambiguous match to a single V gene segment were excluded from the earlier analysis of about 600 of the donors. In an earlier analysis of a few hundred of the donors, V segments were called functional above 56.7% productive rearrangements and were called segregating when the between-donor standard deviation exceeded 5%. A statistical classification framework was built for diagnosing cytomegalovirus status from the catalog of TCR beta chain sequences. In a later analysis, V and J genes were assigned by comparing TCR nucleotide sequences against IMGT/GENE-DB human TR gene sequences. A later analysis assigned CDR3 sequences and most-parsimonious VDJ recombination scenarios with the TCRdist pipeline. In a later analysis, each TCR beta chain was defined by its CDR3 amino acid sequence together with its V-gene family, and reads lacking a unique V-gene family were excluded. As a way to deal with suspected cross-contamination and a sequencing artifact, a later analysis dropped 640 or so nucleotide sequences that were highly shared and had low generation probability. A later analysis calculated a clonal expansion index for each public chain from normalized within-repertoire ranks of inferred template counts. In a later analysis, generation probabilities were computed with a VDJ recombination model fitted to out-of-frame rearrangements, and the resulting probabilities were checked against IGoR. In a later analysis, TCR-TCR, TCR-HLA and TCR-CMV co-occurrence was scored with hypergeometric tests, and a repertoire-size bias correction was applied to TCR pairs. In a later analysis, false discovery rates were estimated by permuting HLA or CMV assignments 20 times. In a later analysis, co-occurring TCRs were grouped with DBSCAN, and TCRdist sequence similarity was added when clustering was performed within HLA-allele-positive subsets. For co-occurrence clustering, repertoires with fewer than 30,000 or more than 120,000 public chains were excluded, along with a handful of repertoires with anomalous nucleotide sharing. In its TCRdb copy, this immuneACCESS table keeps in-frame sequences only and misses some clones. Where compared with another copy, unresolved V genes explain less than half of these, and the others have no known cause. V and J calls and clone size follow that table, whereas D and trimming were derived from the DNA. The sample table shows about 130,000 clones, and about three quarters are seen once. Roughly 1.9% of the sample goes to the ten largest clones.

The cohort consisted of 600 to 750 healthy bone marrow donors. All cohort members were sampled while nominally healthy, although unrecorded immune exposures were likely present. The donor was CMV seronegative and was included in the group of under 450 seronegative cohort members. A peripheral blood sample was collected from each donor, and TCR beta sequencing was performed on peripheral blood mononuclear cells. Genomic DNA extraction from the blood cell samples was performed with the Qiagen DNeasy Blood Extraction Kit. The source material was PBMCs. This receptor was obtained from a woman in her thirties or forties in good health and CMV-seronegative.

This receptor carries the CDR3 CASRPGTSFYEQYF. The base sequence is TGTGCCAGCAGACCCGGGACTAGTTTCTACGAGCAGTACTTC. The sequence joins TRBV6-5 to TRBJ2-7, with 8 bases in between that match TRBD2. Via the germline V gene, CDR1 is MNHEY and CDR2 SVGAGI. The junction shows trimming of 6 bases on V and 3 bases on J, and the gene matches do not reach 7 bases of it. The CDR3 measures 14 amino acids from cysteine to phenylalanine. The only DNA kept is the CDR3, 42 bases in frame from the first base.